This TCR beta chain was observed in a study of shared clonotypes between healthy human individuals (dated by TCRdb to about 2020). With regard to the full study: A few men and two women, aged 18 to 49 years, made up the cohort. Leukapheresis yielded between about 0.94 and 8.9 billion PBMCs per donor. For each donor, three plates each were used for CD4 naive and CD4 memory, two plates were used for CD8 naive, and one plate was used for CD8 memory. The study deeply sequenced blood TCR repertoires of five healthy adults to estimate repertoire size and the extent of clonotype sharing between individuals. Different laboratories and diverse techniques were used to prepare libraries and sequence TCR repertoires, to increase sequencing depth and limit assay-specific biases. What the study reported, not specific to this receptor: Larger estimated clonotype richness was generally found for naive subsets than for memory subsets. Only blood was sampled, and tissue TCR repertoires likely differ from those in blood. Pairwise subsampling led to the expectation that sequencing depth would affect the degree of clonotype sharing among donors. Because the study included only a small number of donors, the genetic and exposure-history diversity represented was limited. Compared with non-shared clonotypes, the clonotypes found in all four sorted-subset donors had higher generation probabilities. Rarefaction of sorted-subset datasets indicated incomplete sequencing despite the large sequencing depth. When several donors were compared, the shared fraction of clonotypes was about 5% for naive CD4, 3% to 4% for naive CD8, more than 2% for memory CD4, and around 0.4% for memory CD8.

Healthy HIV-negative adults with no recently reported acute infections or vaccinations were included as donors. Every donor was a Caucasian adult residing in Nashville, Tennessee, USA. Magnetic negative selection was used to enrich CD4+ T cells, after which naive cells were positively selected on CD45RA and the negative fraction became the memory subset. Blood was obtained by leukapheresis, after which PBMCs were separated by Ficoll-Histopaque density gradient centrifugation and cryopreserved in liquid nitrogen vapor phase. Analytical flow cytometry was used to check the purity and quantity of each magnetically sorted T cell population. Genomic DNA was isolated from each sorted fraction and quantified by UV absorbance on a Nanodrop 2000c. TCR CDR3 regions were amplified from genomic DNA by multiplex PCR using the deep immunoSEQ assay. For each cell subset, the extracted genomic DNA was distributed evenly across all wells of several immunoSEQ 96-well plates, and each plate served as one replicate. For sorted subsets, each replicate PCR was loaded with around 220 ng genomic DNA, equivalent to 25,000 to 35,000 T cell genomes. The purified libraries were quantified using a Qubit 3.0 fluorometer, sized with a Bioanalyzer 2100, and then quantified again using the KAPA Library Quantification kit. Every immunoSEQ 96-well plate was sequenced on a separate single-read 150-cycle Illumina NextSeq 550 flow cell. Concerning the study's data processing: The immunoSEQ output contained only junctional sequences without quality scores, so filtering could not match that applied to full-length reads. Sequences were annotated with PyIR, a Python wrapper for IgBLAST v1.9, and V/J genes and CDR3 were assigned using IMGT germline references. Any read was removed if the V/J assignment was weak (E-value above 1e-6), the CDR3 was missing, or the read contained stop codons, out-of-frame junctions, or ambiguous translated residues. V3J clonotypes were defined as sequences sharing the same inferred V gene, J gene, and CDR3 amino acid sequence. To compute the percentage overlap between repertoires, the number of shared unique clonotypes was divided by the size of the smaller repertoire. Three approaches were used to assess repertoire richness: RTK rarefaction, the Chao1 estimator, and Recon v2.1 estimates of unobserved clonotypes. OLGA was used to compute generation probabilities for all TCRbeta clonotypes that the gDNA method yielded from a few donors. Drawn from immuneACCESS, this table holds only the in-frame rearrangements with V and J called that TCRdb kept. Clones are partly lost; checked studies trace under half to an unresolved V gene and leave the rest unexplained. That table supplies the V and J calls and clone size; D and trimming were determined from the DNA. Counted in this sample were around 990,000 clones; approximately 80% of them appeared once. The top ten hold over 0.8% of the sample.

Remarks on this clone: Its binding antigen is unknown. Base qualities are not provided; no much larger clone lies one nucleotide away.

CDR3 length: 15 amino acids, cysteine to phenylalanine. Only the CDR3 DNA is retained, 45 bases long and in frame from the first base. Reading the germline V gene (reference sequence) gives CDR1 LNHDA and CDR2 SQIVND. V is shortened by 5 bases, J by 3 bases, and the region joining them spans 15 bases. The rearranged chain carries TRBV19 and TRBJ2-3; a weak D assignment points to TRBD2 (6 bases agree). Sequencing was carried out using memory CD4+ T cells from PBMCs. Interpreted using the paper, the cell subset or site label stands for: CD45RA-negative fraction. The TCR sequence derives from a man in his late teens or twenties in good health. Some clones in this sample may be carry-over from other donors' samples. The nucleotide sequence is TGTGCCAGTAGTGGCCGGGAGCGAGGGACAGATACGCAGTATTTT. Translated, this is CASSGRERGTDTQYF.